What follows is one T cell receptor beta chain and its context. CDR3 length: 12 amino acids. Germline lookup yields CDR1 MNHEY and CDR2 SVGAGI. The data are from a study of cytomegalovirus exposure and HLA in healthy donors. In the PCR, 60 Vbeta and 13 Jbeta primers were used. The protocol was immunoSEQ multiplex PCR, while the TCRdb copy is restricted to in-frame clones and leaves out a portion. The sample yields approximately 45,000 clones, of which the top ten take up approximately 8.8%. The chain joins TRBV6-5 to TRBJ2-7; the D gene is possibly TRBD2 (6 bases). Specimen: PBMCs. The TCR sequence derives from a male donor in good health and CMV-seronegative. CDR3 residues: CATRGRDYEQYF. The CDR3 nucleotides read TGTGCTACGCGGGGCAGGGACTACGAGCAGTACTTC.